Included here is one T cell receptor (beta chain) sequence, with context. The data were obtained in a study of T cell changes during pregnancy in multiple sclerosis. The protocol was immunoSEQ multiplex PCR, while the TCRdb copy is restricted to in-frame clones and leaves out a portion. The table has 45,000 to 55,000 clones, more than 85% seen once. Sample: peripheral blood, taken in the third trimester of pregnancy. The sequence was obtained from a female donor with multiple sclerosis, enrolled in a pregnancy study.

CDR3 in amino acids: CASSLGTTSNQPQHF. The DNA of the CDR3 is TGTGCCAGCAGCCTCGGGACAACTAGCAATCAGCCCCAGCATTTT. The V and J genes are TRBV28 and TRBJ1-5, with D perhaps TRBD1 (6 bases). The CDR3 consists of 15 residues. Trimming pared 6 bases from V and 0 bases from J, leaving 12 bases between. CDR1 and CDR2 (germline): MDHEN, SYDVKM.